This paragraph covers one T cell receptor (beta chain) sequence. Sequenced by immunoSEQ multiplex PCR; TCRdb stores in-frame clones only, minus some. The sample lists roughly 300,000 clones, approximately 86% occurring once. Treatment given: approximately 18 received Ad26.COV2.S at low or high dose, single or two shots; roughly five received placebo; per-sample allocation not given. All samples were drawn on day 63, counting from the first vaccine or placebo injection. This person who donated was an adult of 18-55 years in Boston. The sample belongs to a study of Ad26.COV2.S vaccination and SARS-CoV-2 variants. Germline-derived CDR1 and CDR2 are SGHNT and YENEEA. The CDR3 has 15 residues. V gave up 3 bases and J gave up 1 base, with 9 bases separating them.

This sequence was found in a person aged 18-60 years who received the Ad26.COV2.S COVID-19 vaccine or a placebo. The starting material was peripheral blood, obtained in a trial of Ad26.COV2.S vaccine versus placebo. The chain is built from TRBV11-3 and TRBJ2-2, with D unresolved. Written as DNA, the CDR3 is TGTGCCAGCAGCTTTCTCTCAGGGAACACCGGGGAGCTGTTTTTT. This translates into CASSFLSGNTGELFF.